This is a list of T cell receptor beta chains from one sample in a study of T-cell memory formation after mild COVID-19. TCRdb ran MiXCR on the 5' RACE reads and lists one entry per CDR3 protein. In the table there are hundreds of thousands of distinct CDR3 sequences, about a sixth of which are singletons. Sequenced input: PBMCs or a T cell subset sorted from them (not recorded which). The receptors were sampled from an adult woman who had mild COVID-19 (a few samples of this study predate the infection). Cell type and time point are not known. CDR3s include the opening cysteine and the closing phenylalanine or tryptophan. Fields, in order: V gene, J gene, D gene, clone size, CDR3 protein, CDR3 DNA. The D gene is left open where the match is weak. Not all rows give a size; the values are once, few, many and, for expanded clones, a class.

V: TRBV5-4; J: TRBJ2-5; D: -; size: -; CDR3: CASSLSSETQYF; DNA: TGTGCCAGCAGCTTATCGTCCGAGACCCAGTACTTC
V: TRBV7-9; J: TRBJ2-2; D: -; size: -; CDR3: CASTTGELFF; DNA: TGTGCCAGTACCACCGGGGAGCTGTTTTTT
V: TRBV5-1; J: TRBJ2-7; D: -; size: many; CDR3: CASSLEGSYEQYF; DNA: TGCGCCAGCAGCTTGGAAGGATCCTACGAGCAGTACTTC
V: TRBV12-3/TRBV12-4; J: TRBJ1-2; D: -; size: few; CDR3: CASSLDGSYGYTF; DNA: TGTGCCAGCAGTTTAGACGGTTCCTATGGCTACACCTTC
V: TRBV15; J: TRBJ1-4; D: -; size: -; CDR3: CATSRGGAGNEKLFF; DNA: TGTGCCACCAGCAGGGGAGGGGCGGGTAATGAAAAACTGTTTTTT
V: TRBV5-5; J: TRBJ2-7; D: -; size: -; CDR3: CASSWDLSYEQYF; DNA: TGTGCCAGCAGCTGGGACTTATCCTACGAGCAGTACTTC
V: TRBV27; J: TRBJ2-7; D: -; size: few; CDR3: CASSLKPRLGLEYEQYF; DNA: TGTGCCAGCAGTTTAAAGCCCAGGCTGGGTTTGGAGTACGAGCAGTACTTC
V: TRBV24-1; J: TRBJ2-1; D: TRBD2; size: once; CDR3: CATSDSLAGALNEQFF; DNA: TGTGCCACCAGTGATTCTCTAGCGGGGGCGCTCAATGAGCAGTTCTTC
V: TRBV6-1; J: TRBJ1-2; D: TRBD1; size: few; CDR3: CASSERGQPYGYTF; DNA: TGTGCCAGCAGTGAACGGGGACAGCCTTATGGCTACACCTTC
V: TRBV5-1; J: TRBJ1-3; D: -; size: few; CDR3: CASSPNSGAGNTIYF; DNA: TGCGCCAGCAGCCCTAACTCGGGGGCTGGAAACACCATATATTTT
V: TRBV12-3/TRBV12-4; J: TRBJ2-7; D: -; size: few; CDR3: CASSLRTANSYEQYF; DNA: TGTGCCAGCAGTCTCCGGACAGCCAACTCCTACGAGCAGTACTTC
V: TRBV27; J: TRBJ2-5; D: -; size: -; CDR3: CASSEDYQTQYF; DNA: TGTGCCAGCTCCGAGGACTATCAGACCCAGTACTTC
V: TRBV27; J: TRBJ1-6; D: -; size: few; CDR3: CASSLRGYGLINSPLHF; DNA: TGTGCCAGCAGTTTAAGGGGGTACGGGCTTATAAATTCACCCCTCCACTTT
V: TRBV20-1; J: TRBJ2-4; D: TRBD2; size: few; CDR3: CSAASGSSSKNIQYF; DNA: TGCAGTGCTGCTAGCGGGAGCTCCAGCAAAAACATTCAGTACTTC
V: TRBV5-4; J: TRBJ2-7; D: -; size: -; CDR3: CASSSPGPSNEQYF; DNA: TGTGCCAGCAGCTCTCCGGGACCCTCCAACGAGCAGTACTTC
V: TRBV14; J: TRBJ2-7; D: TRBD1; size: few; CDR3: CASSSRAQGAYEQYF; DNA: TGTGCCAGCAGCTCGAGAGCACAGGGGGCCTACGAGCAGTACTTC
V: TRBV19; J: TRBJ2-6; D: -; size: many; CDR3: CASSPLSGANVLTF; DNA: TGTGCCAGTAGTCCCCTATCAGGGGCCAACGTCCTGACTTTC
V: TRBV4-1; J: TRBJ2-7; D: -; size: -; CDR3: CASSQGDSGDEQYF; DNA: TGCGCCAGCAGCCAGGGGGACTCCGGGGACGAGCAGTACTTC
V: TRBV18; J: TRBJ2-1; D: TRBD1; size: once; CDR3: CASSLRQGGSYNEQFF; DNA: TGTGCCAGCTCCCTTAGACAGGGGGGCTCCTACAATGAGCAGTTCTTC
V: TRBV29-1; J: TRBJ1-2; D: -; size: once; CDR3: CSAETVRISNYGYTF; DNA: TGCAGCGCCGAAACAGTCAGAATATCTAACTATGGCTACACCTTC
V: TRBV4-1; J: TRBJ2-1; D: TRBD2; size: -; CDR3: CASSHTSGSNNEQFF; DNA: TGCGCCAGCAGCCATACTAGCGGGAGTAATAATGAGCAGTTCTTC
V: TRBV6-2/TRBV6-3; J: TRBJ2-1; D: TRBD2; size: few; CDR3: CASSPGRRTGGNEQFF; DNA: TGTGCCAGCAGCCCAGGCCGCCGAACGGGGGGCAATGAGCAGTTCTTC
V: TRBV2; J: TRBJ2-7; D: TRBD2; size: -; CDR3: CASSFGLAHEQYF; DNA: TGTGCCAGCAGCTTCGGACTAGCGCACGAGCAGTACTTC
V: TRBV18; J: TRBJ1-1; D: -; size: -; CDR3: CASSDSANTEAFF; DNA: TGTGCCAGCTCGGACAGCGCGAACACTGAAGCTTTCTTT
V: TRBV7-9; J: TRBJ2-3; D: TRBD2; size: -; CDR3: CASSQTPGLAGDTQYF; DNA: TGTGCCAGCAGCCAGACACCGGGACTAGCGGGAGATACGCAGTATTTT
V: TRBV5-1; J: TRBJ1-2; D: -; size: once; CDR3: CASSGLASNYGYTF; DNA: TGCGCCAGCAGCGGATTGGCATCTAACTATGGCTACACCTTC
V: TRBV2; J: TRBJ1-5; D: -; size: -; CDR3: CASTDRVGGQPQHF; DNA: TGTGCCAGCACCGATCGTGTAGGTGGTCAGCCCCAGCATTTT
V: TRBV7-9; J: TRBJ2-1; D: -; size: -; CDR3: CASRSTGDEQFF; DNA: TGTGCCAGCAGATCTACAGGTGATGAGCAGTTCTTC
V: TRBV6-5; J: TRBJ1-1; D: -; size: few; CDR3: CASSPPRQWNTEAFF; DNA: TGTGCCAGCAGTCCTCCCCGACAGTGGAACACTGAAGCTTTCTTT
V: TRBV7-9; J: TRBJ1-2; D: -; size: many; CDR3: CASSRPGSAGYTF; DNA: TGTGCCAGCAGCCGCCCCGGATCGGCTGGCTACACCTTC
V: TRBV4-1; J: TRBJ1-5; D: TRBD1; size: few; CDR3: CASSQASDRGWQPQHF; DNA: TGCGCCAGCAGCCAGGCTTCGGACAGGGGATGGCAGCCCCAGCATTTT
V: TRBV15; J: TRBJ2-1; D: TRBD2; size: many; CDR3: CATSRDPTAGAVYEQFF; DNA: TGTGCCACCAGCAGAGACCCCACAGCGGGAGCGGTTTATGAGCAGTTCTTC
V: TRBV12-3/TRBV12-4; J: TRBJ1-1; D: TRBD1; size: -; CDR3: CASRKTGVTEAFF; DNA: TGTGCCAGCAGAAAAACAGGGGTCACTGAAGCTTTCTTT
V: TRBV4-1; J: TRBJ1-4; D: -; size: -; CDR3: CASSQAVGGSVEKLFF; DNA: TGCGCCAGCAGCCAGGCAGTGGGGGGCTCAGTAGAAAAACTGTTTTTT
V: TRBV7-9; J: TRBJ1-2; D: -; size: -; CDR3: CASSLFGGGYTF; DNA: TGTGCCAGCAGCTTATTTGGGGGTGGCTACACCTTC
V: TRBV19; J: TRBJ2-5; D: TRBD2; size: -; CDR3: CASSILAGVRETQYF; DNA: TGTGCCAGTAGTATTCTAGCGGGGGTCCGAGAGACCCAGTACTTC
V: TRBV11-2; J: TRBJ1-3; D: TRBD1; size: few; CDR3: CASHPGGTQGARLYF; DNA: TGTGCCAGCCACCCCGGCGGGACACAGGGGGCGCGCCTATATTTT
V: TRBV12-3/TRBV12-4; J: TRBJ1-2; D: -; size: -; CDR3: CASMDGFRGYTF; DNA: TGTGCCAGCATGGATGGCTTTCGAGGCTACACCTTC
V: TRBV20-1; J: TRBJ1-6; D: -; size: -; CDR3: CSAPKASVIYNSPLHF; DNA: TGCAGTGCTCCTAAGGCATCCGTCATCTATAATTCACCCCTCCACTTT
V: TRBV10-3; J: TRBJ2-7; D: -; size: many; CDR3: CAISESTYEQYF; DNA: TGTGCCATCAGTGAGTCAACCTACGAGCAGTACTTC
V: TRBV4-3; J: TRBJ1-3; D: -; size: -; CDR3: CASSETTGTGNTIYF; DNA: TGCGCCAGCAGCGAGACTACCGGTACTGGAAACACCATATATTTT
V: TRBV18; J: TRBJ1-2; D: -; size: -; CDR3: CASSPPQTYYGYTF; DNA: TGTGCCAGCTCACCACCTCAGACATACTATGGCTACACCTTC
V: TRBV7-2; J: TRBJ2-4; D: -; size: many; CDR3: CASSPDTAKNIQYF; DNA: TGTGCCAGCAGCCCAGATACGGCCAAAAACATTCAGTACTTC
V: TRBV19; J: TRBJ2-1; D: TRBD2; size: few; CDR3: CASSTLAAIPNEQFF; DNA: TGTGCCAGTAGTACTCTAGCGGCCATCCCTAATGAGCAGTTCTTC
V: TRBV12-3/TRBV12-4; J: TRBJ1-4; D: -; size: many; CDR3: CASTLSRGTSTEKLFF; DNA: TGTGCCAGCACCCTAAGCAGGGGAACCTCAACCGAAAAACTGTTTTTT
V: TRBV20-1; J: TRBJ2-5; D: TRBD2; size: many; CDR3: CSATFRLAGESLETQYF; DNA: TGCAGTGCTACCTTCCGACTAGCGGGAGAATCTTTAGAGACCCAGTACTTC
V: TRBV21-1; J: TRBJ2-4; D: -; size: -; CDR3: CASSKDVSTEAKNIQYF; DNA: TGTGCCAGCAGCAAAGACGTGTCAACGGAAGCCAAAAACATTCAGTACTTC
V: TRBV3-1; J: TRBJ1-1; D: TRBD1; size: -; CDR3: CASSSTTGGDEAFF; DNA: TGTGCCAGCAGTTCTACGACAGGGGGTGATGAAGCTTTCTTT
V: TRBV7-9; J: TRBJ1-1; D: -; size: few; CDR3: CASSLVAKTTEAFF; DNA: TGTGCCAGCAGCTTAGTTGCGAAAACCACTGAAGCTTTCTTT
V: TRBV7-9; J: TRBJ2-1; D: TRBD1; size: -; CDR3: CASRGQGGYNEQFF; DNA: TGTGCCAGCAGAGGACAGGGGGGTTACAATGAGCAGTTCTTC
V: TRBV7-9; J: TRBJ2-5; D: TRBD2; size: -; CDR3: CASSLDWTSGRETQYF; DNA: TGTGCCAGCAGCTTAGATTGGACTAGCGGGCGGGAGACCCAGTACTTC
V: TRBV24-1; J: TRBJ2-3; D: TRBD2; size: -; CDR3: CATSDLLDGRTQYF; DNA: TGTGCCACCAGTGATTTGCTGGACGGGAGGACGCAGTATTTT
V: TRBV5-6; J: TRBJ2-1; D: -; size: -; CDR3: CASSLGLRNEQFF; DNA: TGTGCCAGCAGCTTGGGGTTGAGGAATGAGCAGTTCTTC